One and the same sample provided the 10 T cell receptor beta chains below, sequenced in a study of T-cell memory formation after mild COVID-19 (dated by TCRdb to the early 2020s). The library was prepared using 5' RACE. Sequencing relied on an Illumina NovaSeq 6000. TCRdb handled the public reads itself, with Q25 trimming in fastp and clone calling in MiXCR, and kept productive beta chains. Each entry is one CDR3 protein sequence, shown with its most common DNA and genes. For this sample there are approximately 500,000 distinct CDR3 sequences; about 23% appear just once. The top ten clones comprise roughly an eighth of the sample. Sequencing was carried out using PBMCs or a T cell subset sorted from them (not recorded which). These receptors all come from an adult woman who had mild COVID-19 (a few samples of this study predate the infection). The sample titles of this study are shuffled in the database, so cell type and time point are left out; the donor was told from shared clones.

The chain couples TRBV18 to TRBJ2-5; 8 bases map to TRBD2. The V gene's germline CDR1 is KGHSH and CDR2 LQKENI. The CDR3 extends over 16 amino acids. V lost 2 bases, J lost 5 bases, and 10 bases stayed unmatched. CDR3 coding DNA: TGTGCCAGCTCACCAGGTCCCAGCGGGAGCCGGGAGACCCAGTACTTC. Amino acid sequence: CASSPGPSGSRETQYF. Supplemented by reference TRBV18 and TRBJ2-5, the full variable domain reads NAGVMQNPRHLVRRRGQEARLRCSPMKGHSHVYWYRQLPEEGLKFMVYLQKENIIDESGMPKERFSAEFPKEGPSILRIQQVVRGDSAAYFCASSPGPSGSRETQYFGPGTRLLVL.

The chain combines TRBV7-2 with TRBJ1-2, with unresolved D. There are 15 residues in the CDR3. V was shortened by 0 bases and J by 8 bases, with 16 bases between the two germline ends. Germline values: CDR1 SGHTA, CDR2 FQGNSA. The CDR3 DNA reads TGTGCCAGCAGCTTAGCACGTCGCGGATCGGGCGGCTACACCTTC. This translates into CASSLARRGSGGYTF.

This clonotype was seen a few times. The rearrangement uses TRBV20-1 and TRBJ1-2; D remains ambiguous. The CDR3 contains 12 residues. In germline, CDR1 is DFQATT, CDR2 SNEGSKA (reference sequence). The V and J ends lost 3 bases and 4 bases respectively, with 9 bases between them. The CDR3, as DNA: TGCAGTGCTAGGCCTTCCTTCTATGGCTACACCTTC. Translating gives CSARPSFYGYTF.

V usage is TRBV7-2 and J usage is TRBJ2-1; D remains unclear. Trimming removed 4 bases at V and 7 bases at J, with 8 bases between. The CDR3 length is 12 residues. Looked up from germline, CDR1 is SGHTA and CDR2 is FQGNSA. The CDR3 protein is CASSYTRNEQFF. For the CDR3, the DNA is TGTGCCAGCAGCTACACACGTAATGAGCAGTTCTTC.

V usage is TRBV14 and J usage is TRBJ2-7, with TRBD2 identical over 7 bases. Germline V gene lookup returns CDR1 SGHDN and CDR2 FVKESK. Unmatched junction bases numbered 12, after V lost 4 bases and J lost 6 bases. There are 15 residues in the CDR3. The CDR3 loop reads CASSLLAGVSGEQYF. The CDR3 coding sequence is TGTGCCAGCAGCCTGTTGGCGGGAGTGTCGGGCGAGCAGTACTTC.

This clonotype occurred many times. The chain uses TRBV20-1 and TRBJ2-1, with D possibly matching TRBD2 (6 bases). Trimming stripped 6 bases from V and 4 bases from J, with 10 bases between. Germline-derived CDR1 and CDR2 are DFQATT and SNEGSKA (reference sequence). The CDR3 has 12 amino acids. This chain's CDR3 is CSAGTDYNEQFF. CDR3 coding DNA: TGCAGTGCCGGGACTGATTACAATGAGCAGTTCTTC.

The chain couples TRBV7-8 to TRBJ1-6; D not certain. Trimming took 0 bases from V and 6 from J, leaving 3 bases between them. The germline V gene has CDR1 SGHVS and CDR2 FQNEAQ. The CDR3 has 13 amino acids. DNA of the CDR3: TGTGCCAGCAGCTTAGCGAGTAATTCACCCCTCCACTTT. Residues: CASSLASNSPLHF.

The CDR3 DNA reads as TGTGCCAGCAGCCAAGATCTAGCCGACACGAGTAATTCACCCCTCCACTTT. Translated: CASSQDLADTSNSPLHF. The chain joins TRBV3-1 to TRBJ1-6; the D is unclear. With 0 bases removed from V and 6 bases from J, the gap between germline ends came to 15 bases. From germline, CDR1 is LGHDT and CDR2 YNNKEL (reference sequence). CDR3 length: 17 residues.

V is TRBV12-3 or TRBV12-4 and J is TRBJ2-7; 9 bases are a match to TRBD2. The trim removed 6 bases at V and 2 bases at J, leaving 11 bases unmatched. This CDR3 comprises 16 residues. Here the CDR3 DNA reads TGTGCCAGCAGCCGCCAATGGGTAGCGGGAGCCTACGAGCAGTACTTC. Protein: CASSRQWVAGAYEQYF.

This clonotype was counted only a few times. The chain uses TRBV4-1 and TRBJ2-3, with 9 positions matching TRBD2. Germline-derived CDR1 and CDR2 are MGHRA and YSYEKL. CDR3 length: 16 amino acids. J was trimmed by 3 bases and V by 1 base; bases with no gene match: 5. CDR3 region: CASSQGPSGGTDTQYF. Here the CDR3 DNA reads TGCGCCAGCAGCCAAGGTCCCAGCGGGGGGACAGATACGCAGTATTTT.